These 26 T cell receptor beta chains came from one sample sequenced in a study of cytomegalovirus exposure and HLA in healthy donors. Primers for the PCR totalled 60 Vbeta and 13 Jbeta. Repertoires were generated with immunoSEQ multiplex PCR, while TCRdb's copy carries only in-frame clones and drops some. This table has 200,000 to 250,000 clones, approximately 82% appearing once. The sequencing input was PBMCs. The receptors derive from a woman aged 45-65 years in good health and CMV-seropositive.

The chain carries TRBV6-5 and TRBJ1-1, with 8 bases fitting TRBD1. Unmatched junction bases numbered 13, after V lost 6 bases and J lost 10 bases. The CDR3 spans 14 residues. The germline V gene has CDR1 MNHEY and CDR2 SVGAGI. This chain's CDR3 is CASRDDRGGPGAFF. The CDR3 DNA reads as TGTGCCAGCAGGGACGACAGGGGAGGCCCTGGAGCTTTCTTT.

This chain uses TRBV19 with TRBJ1-1; D gene unclear. This CDR3 comprises 13 residues. V gave up 4 bases and J gave up 5 bases, with 11 bases separating them. In germline, CDR1 is LNHDA, CDR2 SQIVND (reference sequence). This CDR3 is CASSTLSTTEAFF. Written as DNA, the CDR3 is TGTGCCAGTAGTACTTTATCAACTACTGAAGCTTTCTTT.

This clone has only one observation. The rearrangement uses TRBV7-3 and TRBJ1-6; D not certain. Germline CDR1 reads SGHTA; CDR2 reads FQGTGA. The CDR3 spans 14 residues. Trimming stripped 5 bases from V and 7 bases from J, with 12 bases between. In nucleotides, the CDR3 is TGTGCCAGCAGCCCCTCTGGCGGAAATTCACCCCTCCACTTT. Amino acids: CASSPSGGNSPLHF.

V gene TRBV12-5 combines with J gene TRBJ2-5, with 9 positions matching TRBD1. Germline V gene data show CDR1 as LGHNT and CDR2 as FRNRAP. The junction had 4 bases not matched to a gene; V was cut back by 4 bases and J by 4 bases. The CDR3 loop spans 14 amino acids. The CDR3 DNA sequence: TGTGCTAGTGGTTCACGACAGGGGGGAGAGACCCAGTACTTC. Translated, it gives CASGSRQGGETQYF. Combining the CDR3 with reference TRBV12-5 and TRBJ2-5 gives the whole variable domain DARVTQTPRHKVTEMGQEVTMRCQPILGHNTVFWYRQTMMQGLELLAYFRNRAPLDDSGMPKDRFSAEMPDATLATLKIQPSEPRDSAVYFCASGSRQGGETQYFGPGTRLLVL.

This chain links TRBV28 with TRBJ1-5; 9 bases are a match to TRBD1. This CDR3 comprises 14 residues. Germline V gene data show CDR1 as MDHEN and CDR2 as SYDVKM. After removal of 5 bases from V and 7 bases from J, the junction contained 6 bases not matched to a gene. CDR3 amino acids: CASSPTGGGQPQHF. The CDR3 nucleotides are TGTGCCAGCAGTCCTACAGGGGGCGGGCAGCCCCAGCATTTT.

This rearrangement joins TRBV6-5 to TRBJ1-2, with D maybe TRBD1 (6 bases). The CDR3 length is 12 residues. V shed 8 bases and J shed 4 bases, with 11 bases lying between them. Per the germline V gene, CDR1 is MNHEY and CDR2 is SVGAGI. The CDR3 loop reads CASWGGAYGYTF. The CDR3 DNA reads as TGTGCCAGCTGGGGGGGGGCCTATGGCTACACCTTC.

The chain links TRBV7-3 to TRBJ2-1, with D unclear. Trimming cost V 5 bases and J 8 bases, with 19 bases left between them. CDR3 length equals 15 residues. From germline, CDR1 is SGHTA and CDR2 FQGTGA. The CDR3 loop is CASSIRSGPKDEQFF. The CDR3 region has the DNA TGTGCCAGCAGCATAAGGAGTGGCCCCAAGGATGAGCAGTTCTTC.

The chain combines TRBV2 with TRBJ2-7; TRBD1 matches 8 bases. The CDR3 has 17 residues. Trimming cost V 5 bases and J 2 bases; bases outside gene matches: 14. Looked up from germline, CDR1 is SNHLY and CDR2 is FYNNEI. CDR3 sequence reads: CASSSQGALDPPYEQYF. The CDR3 nucleotides are TGTGCCAGCAGTTCCCAGGGGGCGCTGGATCCCCCCTACGAGCAGTACTTC.

The rearrangement links TRBV11-1 to TRBJ1-4; 9 positions match TRBD1. The length of the CDR3 is 14 residues. Germline loops: CDR1 SGHAT, CDR2 FQDESV (reference sequence). Trimming removed 5 bases from V and 8 bases from J; junction bases left unmatched: 6. CDR3 sequence reads: CASSLGQGGEKLFF. The CDR3 DNA reads as TGTGCCAGCAGCCTGGGACAGGGCGGCGAAAAACTGTTTTTT.

Turning to this clone: The DNA is left out, because the CDR3 cannot be placed on it with certainty; the CDR3 is given as TCRdb lists it. The chain has TRBV15 and TRBJ1-2; the table assigns TRBD1, which was not confirmed against the DNA. The CDR3 spans 15 amino acids, including both terminal residues. The germline gives CDR1 LNHNV, CDR2 YYDKDF (reference sequence). This CDR3 reads CATSTLRARAYGYTF.

J is TRBJ1-5 and V is TRBV6-1; D is ambiguous. The CDR3 contains 15 residues. Germline V gene sequence: CDR1 MNHNS, CDR2 SASEGT. The V and J ends lost 5 bases and 0 bases respectively, with 11 bases between them. CDR3: CASSPPTDSNQPQHF. CDR3 in DNA: TGTGCCAGCAGTCCCCCTACAGATAGCAATCAGCCCCAGCATTTT.

The chain links TRBV18 to TRBJ1-6; TRBD1 agrees at 8 bases. The germline CDR1 and CDR2 sequences are KGHSH and LQKENI. The CDR3 runs to 14 residues. V was pared by 3 bases and J by 8 bases, with 3 bases of the junction left unmatched. The CDR3 protein is CASSPDRGYSPLHF. The CDR3 DNA sequence: TGTGCCAGCTCACCCGACAGGGGTTATTCACCCCTCCACTTT.

The chain is built from TRBV4-1 and TRBJ1-3; possible D gene TRBD1, 6 bases. CDR1 MGHRA and CDR2 YSYEKL come from the germline V gene. V was trimmed by 1 base and J by 3 bases, leaving 19 bases between them. CDR3 length equals 18 residues. The CDR3 region has the DNA TGCGCCAGCAGCCAAGTAGCAGGATCGGGGGGCAGTGGAAACACCATATATTTT. Residues: CASSQVAGSGGSGNTIYF.

The CDR3 region is CASSWASGGNTDTQYF. The CDR3 DNA follows: TGTGCCAGCAGTTGGGCTAGCGGGGGTAACACAGATACGCAGTATTTT. The rearrangement uses TRBV27 and TRBJ2-3; 10 bases are a match to TRBD2. CDR3 length: 16 residues. V dropped 4 bases and J dropped 2; count of bases not matched to a gene: 6. Germline V gene sequence: CDR1 MNHEY, CDR2 SMNVEV (reference sequence).

The rearrangement links TRBV9 to TRBJ1-6; D is perhaps TRBD1 (5 bases). Germline V gene lookup returns CDR1 SGDLS and CDR2 YYNGEE. The V end was cut by 0 bases, the J end by 5 bases, with 15 bases between. The length of the CDR3 is 17 residues. The CDR3 DNA follows: TGTGCCAGCAGCGTAGGGACCGACAGCACCCATAATTCACCCCTCCACTTT. The encoded protein is CASSVGTDSTHNSPLHF.

The J gene is TRBJ2-2, the V gene TRBV4-1; a weak D match, TRBD2 (6 bases). Germline V CDR1 and CDR2: MGHRA, YSYEKL. The V and J ends lost 1 base and 6 bases respectively, with 15 bases between them. The CDR3 length is 16 residues. CDR3 residues: CASSQVRGPRPGELFF. The CDR3 coding sequence is TGCGCCAGCAGCCAAGTGCGGGGACCCCGGCCCGGGGAGCTGTTTTTT.

This chain links TRBV19 with TRBJ1-2, with D uncertain. Per the germline V gene, CDR1 is LNHDA and CDR2 is SQIVND (reference sequence). Trimming pared 0 bases from V and 7 bases from J, leaving 15 bases between. The CDR3 length is 15 residues. The CDR3 loop reads CASSIEGSQSSGYTF. The CDR3 DNA reads as TGTGCCAGTAGTATAGAGGGCAGTCAGTCGTCTGGCTACACCTTC.

This chain connects TRBV11-1 to TRBJ2-7; the match to TRBD1 covers 7 bases. Germline-derived CDR1 and CDR2 are SGHAT and FQDESV (reference sequence). J lost 2 bases, V lost 7 bases, and 11 bases had no gene match. The CDR3 runs 15 residues. This CDR3 is CASTSRTGFTYEQYF. CDR3 nucleotides: TGTGCCAGCACCTCCCGGACAGGATTTACCTACGAGCAGTACTTC. Based on the CDR3 plus reference TRBV11-1 and TRBJ2-7, the full variable domain is EAEVAQSPRYKITEKSQAVAFWCDPISGHATLYWYRQILGQGPELLVQFQDESVVDDSQLPKDRFSAERLKGVDSTLKIQPAELGDSAMYLCASTSRTGFTYEQYFGPGTRLTVT.

The chain carries TRBV9 and TRBJ2-5; 7 nucleotides align to TRBD1. Germline lookup yields CDR1 SGDLS and CDR2 YYNGEE. This CDR3 contains 14 residues. Germline trimming cut 2 bases from V and 4 bases from J; bases unmatched to any gene: 5. CDR3 residues: CASSVNHRGETQYF. CDR3 DNA: TGTGCCAGCAGCGTGAACCACAGGGGAGAGACCCAGTACTTC.

V is TRBV19 and J is TRBJ1-5; tentatively, D is TRBD1 (5 bases). V was pared by 6 bases and J by 0 bases, with 21 bases between. This CDR3 has 18 residues. Germline-derived CDR1 and CDR2 are LNHDA and SQIVND (reference sequence). In nucleotides, the CDR3 is TGTGCCAGTAGAACGGCCCCCGACAGCCGATATAGCAATCAGCCCCAGCATTTT. It encodes CASRTAPDSRYSNQPQHF.

The chain couples TRBV5-6 to TRBJ1-2; D is uncertain. The germline V and J ends were trimmed by 0 bases and 8 bases, with 5 bases remaining between them. This CDR3 is 11 amino acids long. CDR1 and CDR2 (germline): SGHDT, YYEEEE. The CDR3 loop is CASSLVGGYTF. CDR3 in DNA: TGTGCCAGCAGCTTGGTTGGCGGCTACACCTTC.

This clone showed up just once. The rearrangement uses TRBV5-1 and TRBJ1-1; tentative D call: TRBD1 (5 bases). This CDR3 has 13 amino acids. Germline loops: CDR1 SGHRS, CDR2 YFSETQ. V lost 1 base, J lost 3 bases, and 7 bases lay in between. The CDR3 here is CASSLLGDTEAFF. In DNA, the CDR3 is TGCGCCAGCAGCTTGTTAGGGGACACTGAAGCTTTCTTT. Based on the CDR3 plus reference TRBV5-1 and TRBJ1-1, the full variable domain is KAGVTQTPRYLIKTRGQQVTLSCSPISGHRSVSWYQQTPGQGLQFLFEYFSETQRNKGNFPGRFSGRQFSNSRSEMNVSTLELGDSALYLCASSLLGDTEAFFGQGTRLTVV.

The chain combines TRBV19 with TRBJ2-5, with a weak D call TRBD2 (5 bases). The V end was cut by 6 bases, the J end by 5 bases, with 13 bases between. This CDR3 is 13 amino acids long. Germline-derived CDR1 and CDR2 are LNHDA and SQIVND (reference sequence). CDR3 sequence: CASSTRARETQYF. The CDR3 region has the DNA TGTGCCAGTAGCACTAGAGCCAGGGAGACCCAGTACTTC.

The chain links TRBV7-9 to TRBJ1-6, with 7 bases matching TRBD1. The CDR3 sequence is 15 residues long. The junction had 7 bases not matched to a gene; V was cut back by 6 bases and J by 5 bases. Germline V gene data show CDR1 as SEHNR and CDR2 as FQNEAQ (reference sequence). CDR3 coding DNA: TGTGCCAGCAGGGAGAAAGGGACAGATAATTCACCCCTCCACTTT. This gives the protein CASREKGTDNSPLHF. The variable domain in full, with the rest retrieved from reference TRBV7-9 and TRBJ1-6, is DTGVSQNPRHKITKRGQNVTFRCDPISEHNRLYWYRQTLGQGPEFLTYFQNEAQLEKSRLLSDRFSAERPKGSFSTLEIQRTEQGDSAMYLCASREKGTDNSPLHFGNGTRLTVT.

The DNA of the CDR3 is TGTGCCAGCAGTTTTAATCAACAGAATCAGCCCCAGCATTTT. Amino acids: CASSFNQQNQPQHF. The chain uses TRBV6-1 and TRBJ1-5; D call uncertain. Between the trimmed V and J ends, which lost 5 bases and 4 bases, there was a span of 12 bases. This CDR3 contains 14 residues. CDR1 is MNHNS, CDR2 SASEGT, per germline.

This clone was detected once. The chain recombines TRBV19 with TRBJ1-6, with D maybe TRBD1 (6 bases). Germline assignment: CDR1 LNHDA and CDR2 SQIVND (reference sequence). The ends were cut back, 9 bases at V and 0 bases at J, with 33 bases in the middle. The CDR3 has 22 residues. The CDR3 DNA reads TGTGCCAGCAACTCCGTCCCGGGACATCGCGAACAACGGAGCTCCTATAATTCACCCCTCCACTTT. It codes for CASNSVPGHREQRSSYNSPLHF.